Detailed here is one T cell receptor beta chain. Its antigen is undetermined. Libraries were prepared by immunoSEQ multiplex PCR; TCRdb keeps only in-frame clonotypes and omits some of them. The profile shows 2 million to 2.5 million clones, just under 95% of them singletons. The data were taken from a study of shared clonotypes between healthy human individuals. Study conclusions and caveats: Shared across a few donors were 4% to 6% of the naive CD4 clonotypes. Exclusively blood specimens were collected; tissue repertoires likely differ.

The germline gives CDR1 MNHEY, CDR2 SMNVEV (reference sequence). Trimming took 5 bases from V and 0 from J, leaving 11 bases between them. CDR3 length: 15 amino acids. This TCR derives from a man in his late teens or twenties in good health. Some clones in this sample may be carry-over from other donors' samples. Source material: naive CD4+ T cells from PBMCs. Subset reported: CD45RA+ positively selected. V and J are TRBV27 and TRBJ1-5; D not resolved. The CDR3 here is CASSPLSVSNQPQHF. CDR3 nucleotides: TGTGCCAGCAGTCCCCTATCGGTTAGCAATCAGCCCCAGCATTTT.